The clone carrying this T cell receptor beta chain was counted ten times or more. What it recognizes is unknown. This specimen belongs to a study of T cells in Graves' hyperthyroidism and ophthalmopathy. Overall study results and limits: The majority of expanded thyroid clonotypes above 0.001 also appeared in blood.

What was amplified from RNA transcripts were TCR beta CDR3 regions. First-round RT-PCR targeting the TCR CDR3 was performed with the HTBI primer set. MiXCR, run by TCRdb on the multiplex PCR reads, gives a single entry per CDR3 protein. In the table there are 500,000 to 650,000 distinct CDR3 sequences, 12% to 15% of which are singletons. With V trimmed by 4 bases and J by 6 bases, 14 bases remained unmatched. The CDR3 consists of 17 residues. The germline CDR1 and CDR2 sequences are SGHAT and FQNNGV. Diagnosis rested on symptoms, serum thyroxine and TRAb, thyroid ultrasound, and orbital computed tomography.

The specimen sequenced was blood. The receptor comes from a woman between 40 and 50 years old with Graves' hyperthyroidism. This chain connects TRBV11-2 to TRBJ2-3; 9 bases are shared with TRBD2. CDR3 sequence reads: CASSSRAGREGSDTQYF. In DNA, the CDR3 is TGTGCCAGCAGCTCGCGGGCGGGGCGGGAGGGCTCGGATACGCAGTATTTT. The entire variable domain, with the rest obtained from reference TRBV11-2 and TRBJ2-3, is as follows: EAGVAQSPRYKIIEKRQSVAFWCNPISGHATLYWYQQILGQGPKLLIQFQNNGVVDDSQLPKDRFSAERLKGVDSTLKIQPAKLEDSAVYLCASSSRAGREGSDTQYFGPGTRLTVL.